This paragraph reports one T cell receptor (beta chain). After removal of 0 bases from V and 2 bases from J, the junction contained 2 bases not matched to a gene. The V gene's germline CDR1 is SGDLS and CDR2 YYNGEE. The CDR3 spans 15 residues. This entry is derived from a study of blood T cell repertoires in COVID-19. About the study: Material from acute and convalescent COVID-19 was sourced from the United States, Italy and Spain. In each case, the material was cDNA or gDNA derived from T cells, B-cell-depleted T cells, or PBMCs.

The protocol was immunoSEQ multiplex PCR, while the TCRdb copy is restricted to in-frame clones and leaves out a portion. The sample consists of 76,000 or so clones, around 90% of them appearing once. V gene TRBV9 combines with J gene TRBJ2-1; 7 nucleotides align to TRBD2. This TCR derives from a human donor in a cohort sampled during active COVID-19. The specimen was peripheral blood. The CDR3 region has the DNA TGTGCCAGCAGCGTAGACCTAGCGGCCTACAATGAGCAGTTCTTC. Its protein product is CASSVDLAAYNEQFF.